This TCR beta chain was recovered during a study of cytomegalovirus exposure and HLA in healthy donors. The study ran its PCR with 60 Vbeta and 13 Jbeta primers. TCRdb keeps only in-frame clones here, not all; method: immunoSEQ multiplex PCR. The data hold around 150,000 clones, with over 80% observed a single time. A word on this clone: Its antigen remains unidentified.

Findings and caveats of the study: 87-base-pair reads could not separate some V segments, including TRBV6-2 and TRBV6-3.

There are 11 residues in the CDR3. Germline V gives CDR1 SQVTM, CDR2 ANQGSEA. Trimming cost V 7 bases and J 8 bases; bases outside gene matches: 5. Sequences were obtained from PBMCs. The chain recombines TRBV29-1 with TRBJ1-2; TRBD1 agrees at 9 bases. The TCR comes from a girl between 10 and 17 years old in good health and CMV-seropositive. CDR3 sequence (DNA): TGCAGCGGGGGGACAGGGAACGGCTACACCTTC. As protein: CSGGTGNGYTF.